The T cell receptor (beta chain) under discussion was sequenced for a study of blood T cells in healthy people across ages. Using a J-beta primer mix together with a sample-barcoded 5' primer, a second PCR was run for roughly 7 to 11 cycles. TCRdb passed the 5' RACE reads through MiXCR, listing each CDR3 protein once. The sample carries 980,000 or so distinct CDR3 sequences, around 49% recorded once. The CDR3 contains 14 residues. Per the germline V gene, CDR1 is SEHNR and CDR2 is FQNEAQ (reference sequence). This chain uses TRBV7-9 with TRBJ2-4; D remains ambiguous. The better agreement between TRBJ2-7 and the DNA end casts doubt on the J call. Sequenced sample: blood. The origin of this receptor is a young man in good health. For the CDR3, the DNA is TGTGCCAGCAGCAGGCTGGGGTTCGGAATCGAGCAGTACTTC. Translated, it gives CASSRLGFGIEQYF.